The subject of this entry is one TCR beta chain. The data were obtained in a study of blood T cell repertoires in COVID-19. Patients from Seattle were sampled longitudinally, starting during active infection. Authors' methods: Researchers report that nucleated cell counts were estimated from reference gene primer amplification. Libraries were prepared by immunoSEQ multiplex PCR; TCRdb keeps only in-frame clonotypes and omits some of them. That table supplies the V and J calls and clone size; D and trimming were determined from the DNA. The repertoire holds more than 200,000 clones, with around nine tenths as singletons. V was trimmed by 5 bases and J by 0 bases, leaving 8 bases between them. CDR1 and CDR2 (germline): MNHEY, SMNVEV (reference sequence). This CDR3 is 15 amino acids long.

This receptor was identified in a woman aged 60-75 years with COVID-19, enrolled during active disease. What was sequenced was peripheral blood. The chain uses TRBV27 and TRBJ1-6; a weak D match, TRBD1 (6 bases). The chain's CDR3 is CASSGQSSYNSPLHF. CDR3 bases: TGTGCCAGCAGTGGACAGAGCTCCTATAATTCACCCCTCCACTTT.